The present T cell receptor (beta chain) was sequenced within a study of blood T cell repertoires in COVID-19. Data came from immunoSEQ multiplex PCR; TCRdb stores just in-frame clones and leaves some out. The table has about 170,000 clones, over 70% seen once. Trimming shortened V by 6 bases and J by 8 bases, and 13 bases separated the two germline ends. This CDR3 contains 13 residues. Germline CDR1 KGHSH, CDR2 LQKENI. The rearrangement joins TRBV18 to TRBJ1-4; possible D gene TRBD1, 6 bases. The sample was PBMCs or T cells enriched from blood (not recorded which). The receptor was isolated from a woman aged 50 to 60 in a cohort exposed to, infected with or recovered from COVID-19 (not recorded which). As DNA, the CDR3 is TGTGCCAGCTCCGCGGGGGCTGGGGAAAAACTGTTTTTT. Its protein is CASSAGAGEKLFF.